This is a list of T cell receptor beta chains from one sample in a study of glioma-infiltrating T cells after dendritic cell vaccination. Produced via immunoSEQ multiplex PCR; TCRdb's table is partial and in-frame only. The repertoire holds fewer than 85,000 clones, with 85% to 90% as singletons. The sequences come from blood, collected before dendritic cell vaccination. The receptors here all came from a human donor with glioblastoma. Both conserved end residues are part of each CDR3. Each record gives: J gene, clone size, D gene, V gene, CDR3 DNA, CDR3 protein. D genes are given only for firm matches. Rows give clone size only sometimes, using once, few, many, or a class for an expanded clone.

TRBJ1-1,-,-,TRBV19,TGTGCCAGCATTGATGGGCCCCGAGCCCCCGGATGGACTGAAGCTTTCTTT,CASIDGPRAPGWTEAFF
TRBJ2-1,-,TRBD2,TRBV10-2,TGCGCCAGCAGGAGGACTAGCGGCGATGAGCAGTTCTTC,CASRRTSGDEQFF
TRBJ2-2,-,TRBD2,TRBV4-1,TGCGCCAGCAGCCCAAGTCTCCTAGCGGGGGGGAAAAACACCGGGGAGCTGTTTTTT,CASSPSLLAGGKNTGELFF
TRBJ1-2,-,-,TRBV6-1,TGTGCCAGCAGTGACCGGGTGCGGCTTATCTATGGCTACACCTTC,CASSDRVRLIYGYTF
TRBJ2-7,-,-,TRBV10-3,TGTGCCATCAGTAGCAGGGCCCACGAGCAGTACTTC,CAISSRAHEQYF
TRBJ1-3,-,-,TRBV6-5,TGTGCCAGCAGTTACTCGCGGGCGAGCTCTGGAAACACCATATATTTT,CASSYSRASSGNTIYF
TRBJ1-2,-,-,TRBV11-2,TGTGCCAGCAGCGGGGGGAAAACTATTACTAACTATGGCTACACCTTC,CASSGGKTITNYGYTF
TRBJ1-2,-,-,TRBV11-2,TGTGCCAGCAGCTCAGGACGGGGCTATGGCTACACCTTC,CASSSGRGYGYTF
TRBJ2-5,-,-,TRBV5-4,TGTGCCAGCAGCTCCCTGACCGACAGCCAGGGAGAGACCCAGTACTTC,CASSSLTDSQGETQYF
TRBJ2-7,-,-,TRBV9,TGTGCCAGCAGCGCCCATACAGGGTCCTACGAGCAGTACTTC,CASSAHTGSYEQYF
TRBJ1-4,-,-,TRBV4-1,TGCGCCAGCAGCTTAAGGGGGGGGACTATTAATGAAAAACTGTTTTTT,CASSLRGGTINEKLFF
TRBJ1-1,-,TRBD1,TRBV2,TGTGCCAGCAGCGCACAGGGGGTGAACACTGAAGCTTTCTTT,CASSAQGVNTEAFF
TRBJ1-3,-,TRBD1,TRBV25-1,TGTGCCAGCAGTGTTACAGGGGGTGGAAACACCATATATTTT,CASSVTGGGNTIYF
TRBJ1-2,once,-,TRBV9,TGTGCCAGCAGCGTCCTATATACGGATGGCTACACCTTC,CASSVLYTDGYTF
TRBJ2-7,-,-,TRBV5-1,TGCGCCAGCAGCATAGGACAGAGCAGCTCCTACGAGCAGTACTTC,CASSIGQSSSYEQYF
TRBJ2-1,-,TRBD2,TRBV9,TGTGCCAGCAGCGCCCCATCCGGGACTAGCATACATGAGCAGTTCTTC,CASSAPSGTSIHEQFF
TRBJ2-3,once,TRBD2,TRBV19,TGTGCCAGTAGTACCTCCAGCGGGGAGGGGTCAGATACGCAGTATTTT,CASSTSSGEGSDTQYF
TRBJ1-2,-,-,TRBV9,TGTGCCAGCAGCAGCGCCTCTTATGGTGGCTACACCTTC,CASSSASYGGYTF
TRBJ1-5,-,-,TRBV7-2,TGTGCCAGCAGCTTCTCTATGAATCAGCCCCAGCATTTT,CASSFSMNQPQHF
TRBJ2-1,-,TRBD2,TRBV4-1,TGCGCCAGCAGCCAAGTTAGCGGGGGGGTGGAGTTCTTC,CASSQVSGGVEFF
TRBJ2-1,-,-,TRBV5-6,TGTGCCAGCAGCAGGGGAGGGGGGGCGAGGTCCTACAATGAGCAGTTCTTC,CASSRGGGARSYNEQFF
TRBJ1-1,-,-,TRBV9,TGTGCCAGCAGCACCCTACAGGGAACTGAAGCTTTCTTT,CASSTLQGTEAFF
TRBJ1-3,-,-,TRBV30,TGTGCCTGGAGTGATACAGCAAACACCATATATTTT,CAWSDTANTIYF
TRBJ2-5,-,TRBD2,TRBV27,TGTGCCAGCAGTTGGTCTAGCGGGGCCGAGACCCAGTACTTC,CASSWSSGAETQYF
TRBJ1-2,once,TRBD1,TRBV11-2,TGTGCCAGCAGCTTAGTGGCAGGGGGCCCCTCCCAGAACTATGGCTACACCTTC,CASSLVAGGPSQNYGYTF
TRBJ2-7,-,TRBD1,TRBV11-2,TGTGCCAGCAGCCCCCTGACAGGGAACGGCGAGCAGTACTTC,CASSPLTGNGEQYF
TRBJ1-5,-,TRBD1,TRBV27,TGTGCCAGCAGTTTATCGGGGGGCAGGGGGCGCGCCGATAGCAATCAGCCCCAGCATTTT,CASSLSGGRGRADSNQPQHF
TRBJ2-5,once,TRBD1,TRBV5-1,TGCGCCAGCAGCGAAGGACAGGGGAGAGAGACCCAGTACTTC,CASSEGQGRETQYF
TRBJ1-2,-,TRBD1,TRBV5-1,TGCGCCAGCAGCTGGACAGGGGGGCCATATGGCTACACCTTC,CASSWTGGPYGYTF
TRBJ1-3,-,-,TRBV6-6,TGTGCCAGCAGTTACTCGAGCAGGAGGGGAGACACCATATATTTT,CASSYSSRRGDTIYF
TRBJ2-3,once,-,TRBV30,TGTGCCTGGAGTTTTCCCGACAGGACCGATACGCAGTATTTT,CAWSFPDRTDTQYF
TRBJ2-1,-,TRBD2,TRBV7-2,TGTGCCAGCAGCTTAGCGACCCCGGGACTAGCGGGATCGAATGAGCAGTTCTTC,CASSLATPGLAGSNEQFF
TRBJ2-1,-,-,TRBV7-9,TGTGCCAGCAGCTGGGGGGTCGACAGAAACAATGAGCAGTTCTTC,CASSWGVDRNNEQFF